Below, 28 T cell receptor beta chains from the same sample are listed, as sequenced in a study of blood T cells in healthy people across ages. Next came a second PCR, run for roughly 7 to 12 cycles, which used a sample-barcoded 5' primer along with a J-beta primer mix. TCRdb fed the 5' RACE reads into MiXCR, producing one record per CDR3 protein. The sample contains about 1.5 million distinct CDR3 sequences, around 40% of which appear only once. Sequenced input: blood. The origin of the receptors is a young woman in good health.

This chain joins TRBV4-1 and TRBJ2-3; the D gene is possibly TRBD2 (5 bases). Trimming took 0 bases from V and 3 from J, leaving 7 bases between them. The CDR3 contains 14 residues. CDR1 is MGHRA and CDR2 is YSYEKL in the germline V gene. The CDR3 sequence is CASSQERRTDTQYF. As DNA, the CDR3 is TGCGCCAGCAGCCAAGAGAGGAGGACAGATACGCAGTATTTT.

The gene calls are TRBV27 and TRBJ2-7; 7 bases map to TRBD1. The CDR3 loop spans 15 amino acids. Germline values: CDR1 MNHEY, CDR2 SMNVEV (reference sequence). J gave up 3 bases and V 7 bases, and 12 bases lay outside the gene matches. CDR3: CASTQGQAFVYEQYF. CDR3 coding DNA: TGTGCCAGCACCCAAGGACAGGCCTTTGTCTACGAGCAGTACTTC.

The chain joins TRBV28 to TRBJ1-4; D is unresolved. With 7 bases removed from V and 5 bases from J, the gap between germline ends came to 5 bases. CDR3 length: 11 residues. Germline lookup yields CDR1 MDHEN and CDR2 SYDVKM. CDR3 sequence: CASIANEKLFF. CDR3 in DNA: TGTGCCAGCATCGCGAATGAAAAACTGTTTTTT.

This clonotype was recorded once. The chain couples TRBV27 to TRBJ2-1, with D unclear. The assigned J gene may be wrong: the sequence end matches TRBJ2-7 better. Germline CDR1 MNHEY, CDR2 SMNVEV (reference sequence). This CDR3 is built from 12 residues. The CDR3 loop is CASSSVNNEQYF. In DNA form, the CDR3 reads TGTGCCAGCAGTTCTGTCAACAATGAGCAGTACTTC.

The chain recombines TRBV2 with TRBJ2-5; 7 nucleotides line up with TRBD2. The junction had 8 bases not matched to a gene; V was cut back by 5 bases and J by 5 bases. This CDR3 comprises 14 residues. CDR1 and CDR2 (germline): SNHLY, FYNNEI. CDR3 region: CASSLRGVRETQYF. DNA of the CDR3: TGTGCCAGCAGTTTACGGGGGGTTCGTGAGACCCAGTACTTC.

The chain employs TRBV7-2 and TRBJ2-1, with no clear D. V lost 3 bases, J lost 1 base, and 13 bases lay in between. The CDR3 spans 16 residues. CDR1 is SGHTA and CDR2 is FQGNSA in the germline V gene. CDR3 protein: CASSFLPGASYNEQFF. DNA of the CDR3: TGTGCCAGCAGCTTTCTACCGGGTGCTTCCTACAATGAGCAGTTCTTC.

The chain combines TRBV20-1 with TRBJ2-5, with TRBD2 matching 7 bases. The length of the CDR3 is 17 residues. The trim removed 4 bases at V and 11 bases at J, leaving 25 bases unmatched. Germline V CDR1 and CDR2: DFQATT, SNEGSKA (reference sequence). In nucleotides, the CDR3 is TGCAGTGCTATAGTCCTGCCCGGGAGGACCAACTACAATGAGCAGTACTTC. Amino acid sequence: CSAIVLPGRTNYNEQYF.

The J gene is TRBJ2-1, the V gene TRBV9, with D perhaps given as TRBD1 or TRBD2 (7 bases each). Trimming removed 3 bases at V and 3 bases at J, with 13 bases between. The CDR3 covers 15 residues. Germline-derived CDR1 and CDR2 are SGDLS and YYNGEE. The DNA for the CDR3 is TGTGCCAGCAGCGCAGGGGGGGTCCTCTACAATGAGCAGTTCTTC. It codes for CASSAGGVLYNEQFF.

The chain combines TRBV2 with TRBJ1-2, with D possibly TRBD1 on 6 matching bases. This CDR3 region has 16 residues. Per the germline V gene, CDR1 is SNHLY and CDR2 is FYNNEI. The V end lost 2 bases, the J end lost 1 base, and 14 bases lay between the germline ends. In DNA form, the CDR3 reads TGTGCCAGCAGTGAAACAAGGACAGTAGTTAACTATGGCTACACCTTC. This gives the protein CASSETRTVVNYGYTF. Based on the CDR3 plus reference TRBV2 and TRBJ1-2, the full variable domain is EPEVTQTPSHQVTQMGQEVILRCVPISNHLYFYWYRQILGQKVEFLVSFYNNEISEKSEIFDDQFSVERPDGSNFTLKIRSTKLEDSAMYFCASSETRTVVNYGYTFGSGTRLTVV.

About this clonotype: An end of the junction differs from the germline gene, which may be a read error. V is TRBV3-1 and J is TRBJ2-7; D is unclear. Germline CDR1 and CDR2: LGHDT and YNNKEL (reference sequence). The CDR3 runs 15 residues. The DNA of the CDR3 is TGTGCCAACAGCCAACCCTCTGGAGACTCCTACGAGCAGTACTTC. Its translation is CANSQPSGDSYEQYF.

This clonotype was detected many times. The chain couples TRBV6-5 to TRBJ1-2; 7 positions agree with TRBD1. Germline V gives CDR1 MNHEY, CDR2 SVGAGI. The CDR3 is made up of 14 amino acids. Unmatched junction bases numbered 5, after V lost 4 bases and J lost 3 bases. The CDR3 sequence is CASSSRTGHYGYTF. The CDR3 coding sequence is TGTGCCAGCAGTTCTCGGACAGGCCACTATGGCTACACCTTC.

This clonotype was seen only a few times. V gene TRBV25-1 combines with J gene TRBJ1-2, with a possible D match to TRBD1 (5 bases). The CDR3 runs 13 residues. CDR1 is MGHDK, CDR2 SYGVNS, per germline. Trimming removed 6 bases from V and 7 bases from J, with 15 bases in between. Here the CDR3 reads CASSAGTVAGYTF. CDR3 bases: TGTGCCAGCAGCGCCGGGACGGTGGCTGGCTACACCTTC.

The CDR3: CATSDSGTGANEQYF. Written as DNA, the CDR3 is TGTGCCACCAGTGATTCCGGGACAGGGGCCAATGAGCAGTACTTC. The chain is built from TRBV24-1 and TRBJ2-1, with 10 bases aligning to TRBD1. The assigned J gene may be wrong: the sequence end matches TRBJ2-7 better. The CDR3 totals 15 residues. Germline assignment: CDR1 KGHDR and CDR2 SFDVKD.

This clonotype was seen a handful of times. The chain links TRBV5-4 to TRBJ1-2; D remains unclear. The CDR3 contains 16 residues. V dropped 2 bases and J dropped 2 bases, with 16 bases sitting between them. In germline, CDR1 is SGHNT, CDR2 YYREEE (reference sequence). The CDR3 spells CASSFSAGVENYGYTF. The CDR3 DNA reads as TGTGCCAGCAGCTTTTCGGCAGGAGTAGAAAACTATGGCTACACCTTC.

This sequence joins TRBV25-1 and TRBJ1-5; weak D call: TRBD1 (6 bases). From germline, CDR1 is MGHDK and CDR2 SYGVNS. Trimming removed 6 bases at V and 10 bases at J, with 19 bases between. The CDR3 contains 14 residues. CDR3 residues: CASRDWGPQEPQHF. Here the CDR3 DNA reads TGTGCCAGCAGAGACTGGGGGCCCCAGGAACCCCAGCATTTT.

Of note for this clonotype: It may be a read error: a sequence one base away is much more abundant. The genes are TRBV27 and TRBJ2-7; TRBD1 agrees at 7 bases. V lost 4 bases and J lost 3; bases outside the gene matches: 9. Per germline, CDR1 MNHEY and CDR2 SMNVEV (reference sequence). This CDR3 is 15 amino acids long. The CDR3 region has the DNA TGTGCCAGCAGTTGCAGCAGGACAGGATACTACGAGCAGTACTTC. Amino acids: CASSCSRTGYYEQYF.

This clonotype was seen only a few times. The J gene is TRBJ2-2, the V gene TRBV29-1, with TRBD1 as a possible D gene (6 bases). The CDR3 is 12 residues long. Trimming took 1 base from V and 6 from J, leaving 6 bases between them. Per germline, CDR1 SQVTM and CDR2 ANQGSEA. As DNA, the CDR3 is TGCAGCGTTGAAGGACAGGCCGGGGAGCTGTTTTTT. Encoded protein: CSVEGQAGELFF.

This chain links TRBV6-2 or TRBV6-3 with TRBJ2-2; TRBD1 aligns across 9 bases. The CDR3 has 15 residues. From germline, CDR1 is MNHEY and CDR2 SVGEGT. Losses at the gene ends were 5 bases for V and 4 bases for J; bases not matched to a gene: 5. The CDR3 loop reads CASSINRGRTGELFF. The CDR3 coding sequence is TGTGCCAGCAGTATAAACAGGGGGCGCACCGGGGAGCTGTTTTTT.

A few counts support this clonotype. V and J are TRBV6-5 and TRBJ2-5, with TRBD2 matching 11 bases. This CDR3 has 16 amino acids. Unmatched junction bases numbered 10, after V lost 4 bases and J lost 6 bases. Germline V lookup: CDR1 MNHEY, CDR2 SVGAGI. CDR3 region: CASSFSGRAGVKTQYF. Written as DNA, the CDR3 is TGTGCCAGCAGTTTTAGCGGGAGGGCCGGAGTGAAGACCCAGTACTTC.

Comments on this clonotype: One end of the junction varies from germline; a read error may be responsible. The J gene is TRBJ1-2, the V gene TRBV6-2 or TRBV6-3; D not resolved. The CDR3 sequence is 14 residues long. The germline CDR1 and CDR2 sequences are MNHEY and SVGEGT. CDR3 DNA sequence: TGTGCCAGCAGTGACTCCGGCAGAAACTATGGCTACACCTTC. This codes for CASSDSGRNYGYTF.

This clonotype is a singleton in its sample. The genes are TRBV6-2 or TRBV6-3 and TRBJ2-7; D call uncertain. Trimming stripped 6 bases from V and 7 bases from J, with 10 bases between. The CDR3 is made up of 11 amino acids. Looked up from germline, CDR1 is MNHEY and CDR2 is SVGEGT. CDR3 sequence (DNA): TGTGCCAGCAGCCACGGTCGGGAGCAGTACTTC. Residues: CASSHGREQYF.

The V and J genes are TRBV20-1 and TRBJ2-2; no firm D call. The V gene lost 5 bases and the J gene lost 4 bases, with 20 bases spanning the gap. Germline CDR1 reads DFQATT; CDR2 reads SNEGSKA (reference sequence). There are 16 residues in the CDR3. The CDR3 sequence is CSACVDTCRSTGELFF. CDR3 DNA: TGCAGTGCTTGTGTCGATACTTGTAGGAGCACCGGGGAGCTGTTTTTT.

This rearrangement joins TRBV20-1 to TRBJ2-5; no reliable D call. V was clipped by 6 bases and J by 4 bases, with 9 bases between them. Germline lookup yields CDR1 DFQATT and CDR2 SNEGSKA (reference sequence). The CDR3 consists of 11 residues. The CDR3 DNA reads as TGCAGTGCCTATAGAGGAGAGACCCAGTACTTC. Protein sequence: CSAYRGETQYF.

Only a few counts were recorded for this clonotype. The gene calls are TRBV12-3 or TRBV12-4 and TRBJ1-4, with a possible D match to TRBD1 (5 bases). V lost 1 base and J 8 bases, leaving 14 bases between the germline ends. The CDR3 runs 15 residues. CDR3 DNA sequence: TGTGCCAGCAGTTTAGGGGGACTACGGACGGAAAAACTGTTTTTT. Translation gives CASSLGGLRTEKLFF.

The CDR3, as DNA: TGCAGTGCTAGAGGGACTAGCGGGGTACAGACCCAGTACTTC. This translates into CSARGTSGVQTQYF. The rearrangement joins TRBV20-1 to TRBJ2-5; TRBD2 matches 12 bases. The germline CDR1 and CDR2 sequences are DFQATT and SNEGSKA (reference sequence). The V and J ends lost 1 base and 6 bases, in that order; junction bases with no gene match: 3. CDR3 length: 14 amino acids.

In this sample, this clonotype turned up a few times. Given a much more abundant clone one base away, this may be a read error. This sequence joins TRBV20-1 and TRBJ1-5; D might be TRBD1 (5 bases). In germline, CDR1 is DFQATT, CDR2 SNEGSKA (reference sequence). V lost 5 bases to trimming and J lost 0 bases, with 11 bases between them. This CDR3 comprises 14 residues. Here the CDR3 DNA reads TGCAGTGCTGAGGACAACCATAGCAATCAGCCCCAGCATTTT. It specifies CSAEDNHSNQPQHF.

This clonotype occurred many times. The chain has TRBV29-1 and TRBJ2-7, with D possibly TRBD1 on 5 matching bases. Germline assignment: CDR1 SQVTM and CDR2 ANQGSEA. This CDR3 is built from 12 residues. Trimming shortened V by 4 bases and J by 3 bases, and 10 bases separated the two germline ends. CDR3 coding DNA: TGCAGCGTTGGGCAGGGAAACTACGAGCAGTACTTC. This translates into CSVGQGNYEQYF.

With regard to this clonotype: Given a much more abundant clone one base away, this may be a read error. This rearrangement joins TRBV20-1 to TRBJ2-5; TRBD2 aligns across 13 bases. The trim removed 5 bases at V and 11 bases at J, leaving 14 bases unmatched. Germline V gives CDR1 DFQATT, CDR2 SNEGSKA (reference sequence). The CDR3 contains 15 residues. CDR3 sequence (DNA): TGCAGTGCTGGTTTACTAGCGGGAGGGCCTTATGAGCAGTACTTC. Protein: CSAGLLAGGPYEQYF.